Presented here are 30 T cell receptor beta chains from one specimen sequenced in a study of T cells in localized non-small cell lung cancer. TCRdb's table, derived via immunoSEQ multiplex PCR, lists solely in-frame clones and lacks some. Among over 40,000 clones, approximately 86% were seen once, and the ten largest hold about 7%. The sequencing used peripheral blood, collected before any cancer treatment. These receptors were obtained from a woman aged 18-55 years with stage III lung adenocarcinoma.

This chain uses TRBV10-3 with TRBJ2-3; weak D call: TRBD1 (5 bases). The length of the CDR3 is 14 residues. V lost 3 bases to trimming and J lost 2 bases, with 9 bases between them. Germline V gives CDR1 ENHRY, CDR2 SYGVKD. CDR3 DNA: TGTGCCATCAGTGAAGGGGCCCCCACAGATACGCAGTATTTT. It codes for CAISEGAPTDTQYF.

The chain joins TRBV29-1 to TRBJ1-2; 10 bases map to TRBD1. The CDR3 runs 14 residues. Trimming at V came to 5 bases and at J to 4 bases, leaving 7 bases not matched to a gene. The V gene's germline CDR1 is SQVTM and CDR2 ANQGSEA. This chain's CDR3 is CSVLSTGGGYGYTF. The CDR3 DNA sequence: TGCAGCGTTCTCTCGACAGGGGGCGGCTATGGCTACACCTTC. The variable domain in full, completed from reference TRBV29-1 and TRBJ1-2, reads SAVISQKPSRDICQRGTSLTIQCQVDSQVTMMFWYRQQPGQSLTLIATANQGSEATYESGFVIDKFPISRPNLTFSTLTVSNMSPEDSSIYLCSVLSTGGGYGYTFGSGTRLTVV.

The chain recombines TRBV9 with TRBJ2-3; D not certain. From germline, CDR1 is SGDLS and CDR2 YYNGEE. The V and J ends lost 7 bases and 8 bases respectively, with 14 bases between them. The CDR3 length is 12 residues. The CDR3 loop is CASGGPSGTQYF. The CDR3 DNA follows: TGTGCCAGCGGTGGGCCCTCGGGTACGCAGTATTTT.

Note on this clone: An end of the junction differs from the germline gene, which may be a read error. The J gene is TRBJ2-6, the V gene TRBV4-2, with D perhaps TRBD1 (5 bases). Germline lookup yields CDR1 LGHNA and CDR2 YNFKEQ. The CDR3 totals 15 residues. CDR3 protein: CASSQDASGANALTF. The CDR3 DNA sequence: TGTGCCAGCAGCCAAGATGCCTCTGGGGCCAACGCCCTGACTTTC.

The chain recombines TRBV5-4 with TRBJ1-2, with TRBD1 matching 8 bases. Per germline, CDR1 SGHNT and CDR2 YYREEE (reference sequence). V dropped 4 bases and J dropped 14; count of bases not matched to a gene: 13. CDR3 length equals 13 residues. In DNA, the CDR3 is TGTGCCAGCAGCCGGAAGGGACAGGTCGAAGAAACCTTC. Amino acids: CASSRKGQVEETF.

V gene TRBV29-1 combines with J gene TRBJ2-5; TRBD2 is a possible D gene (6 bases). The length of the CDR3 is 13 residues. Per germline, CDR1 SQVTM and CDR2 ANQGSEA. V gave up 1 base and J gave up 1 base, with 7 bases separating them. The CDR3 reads CSVEVGGQETQYF. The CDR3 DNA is TGCAGCGTTGAAGTCGGGGGCCAAGAGACCCAGTACTTC.

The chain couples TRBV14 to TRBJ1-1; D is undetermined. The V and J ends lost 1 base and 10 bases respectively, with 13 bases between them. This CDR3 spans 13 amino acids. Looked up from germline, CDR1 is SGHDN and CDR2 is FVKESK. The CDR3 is CASSQGGAGGAFF. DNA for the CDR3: TGTGCCAGCAGCCAAGGGGGTGCGGGTGGAGCTTTCTTT.

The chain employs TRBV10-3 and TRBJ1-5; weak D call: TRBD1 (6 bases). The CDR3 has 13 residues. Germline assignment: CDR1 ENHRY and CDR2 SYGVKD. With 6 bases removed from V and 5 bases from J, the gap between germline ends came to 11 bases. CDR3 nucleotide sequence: TGTGCCATCAGCCGACAGGTGGATCAGCCCCAGCATTTT. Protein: CAISRQVDQPQHF.

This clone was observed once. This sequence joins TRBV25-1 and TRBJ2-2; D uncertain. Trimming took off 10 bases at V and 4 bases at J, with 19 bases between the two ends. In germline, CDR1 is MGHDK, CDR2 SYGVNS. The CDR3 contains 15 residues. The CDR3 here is CATNGQVAGTGELFF. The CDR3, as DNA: TGTGCCACCAATGGGCAGGTGGCAGGCACCGGGGAGCTGTTTTTT. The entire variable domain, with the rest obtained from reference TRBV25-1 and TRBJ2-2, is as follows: EADIYQTPRYLVIGTGKKITLECSQTMGHDKMYWYQQDPGMELHLIHYSYGVNSTEKGDLSSESTVSRIRTEHFPLTLESARPSHTSQYLCATNGQVAGTGELFFGEGSRLTVL.

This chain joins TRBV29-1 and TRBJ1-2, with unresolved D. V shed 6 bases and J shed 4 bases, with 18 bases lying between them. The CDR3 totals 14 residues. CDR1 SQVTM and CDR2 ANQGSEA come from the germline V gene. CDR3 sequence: CSVSEGVYRYGYTF. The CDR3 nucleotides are TGCAGCGTCTCCGAAGGAGTGTATCGCTATGGCTACACCTTC. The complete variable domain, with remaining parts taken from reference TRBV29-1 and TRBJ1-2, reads SAVISQKPSRDICQRGTSLTIQCQVDSQVTMMFWYRQQPGQSLTLIATANQGSEATYESGFVIDKFPISRPNLTFSTLTVSNMSPEDSSIYLCSVSEGVYRYGYTFGSGTRLTVV.

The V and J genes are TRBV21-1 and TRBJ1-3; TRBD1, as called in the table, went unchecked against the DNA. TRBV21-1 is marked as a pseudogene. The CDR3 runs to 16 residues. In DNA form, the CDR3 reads TGTGCCGGCTTAATACAGGGCCGGGTCGCTGGAAACACCATATATTTT. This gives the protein CAGLIQGRVAGNTIYF.

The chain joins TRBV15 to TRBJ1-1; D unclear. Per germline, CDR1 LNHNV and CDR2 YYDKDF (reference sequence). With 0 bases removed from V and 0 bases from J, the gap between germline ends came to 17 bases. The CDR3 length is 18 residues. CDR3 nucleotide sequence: TGTGCCACCAGCAGAGATAGTGTTATGGGTCCCCTGAACACTGAAGCTTTCTTT. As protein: CATSRDSVMGPLNTEAFF. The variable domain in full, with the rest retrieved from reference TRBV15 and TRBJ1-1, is DAMVIQNPRYQVTQFGKPVTLSCSQTLNHNVMYWYQQKSSQAPKLLFHYYDKDFNNEADTPDNFQSRRPNTSFCFLDIRSPGLGDTAMYLCATSRDSVMGPLNTEAFFGQGTRLTVV.

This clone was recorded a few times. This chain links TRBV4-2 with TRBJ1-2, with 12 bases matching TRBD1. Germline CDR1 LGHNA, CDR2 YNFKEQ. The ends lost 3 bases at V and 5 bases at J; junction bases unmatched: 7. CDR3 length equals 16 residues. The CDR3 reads CASSHGDRGPVYGYTF. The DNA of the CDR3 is TGTGCCAGCAGCCATGGGGACAGGGGGCCGGTTTATGGCTACACCTTC.

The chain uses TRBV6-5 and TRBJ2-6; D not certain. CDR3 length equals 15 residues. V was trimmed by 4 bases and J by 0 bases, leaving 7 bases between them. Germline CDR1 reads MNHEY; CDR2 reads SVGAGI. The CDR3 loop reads CASSFWDSGANVLTF. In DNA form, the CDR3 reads TGTGCCAGCAGTTTTTGGGACTCTGGGGCCAACGTCCTGACTTTC.

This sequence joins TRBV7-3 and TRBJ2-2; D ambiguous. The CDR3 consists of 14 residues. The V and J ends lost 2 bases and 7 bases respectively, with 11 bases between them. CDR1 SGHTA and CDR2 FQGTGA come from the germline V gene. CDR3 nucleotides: TGTGCCAGCAGCTTAGATATCCCGGACGGGGAGCTGTTTTTT. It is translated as CASSLDIPDGELFF.

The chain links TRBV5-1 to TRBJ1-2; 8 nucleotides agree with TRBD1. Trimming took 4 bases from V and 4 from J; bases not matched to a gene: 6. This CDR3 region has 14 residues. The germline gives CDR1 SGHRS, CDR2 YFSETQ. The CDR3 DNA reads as TGCGCCAGCAGCACGGGACAGGTCCCCTATGGCTACACCTTC. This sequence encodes CASSTGQVPYGYTF.

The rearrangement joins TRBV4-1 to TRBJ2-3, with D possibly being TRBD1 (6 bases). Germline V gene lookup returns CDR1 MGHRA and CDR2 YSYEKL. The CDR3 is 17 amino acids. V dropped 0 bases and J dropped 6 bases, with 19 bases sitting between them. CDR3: CASSQEPTGLKADTQYF. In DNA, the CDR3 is TGCGCCAGCAGCCAAGAACCGACAGGCCTTAAAGCGGATACGCAGTATTTT.

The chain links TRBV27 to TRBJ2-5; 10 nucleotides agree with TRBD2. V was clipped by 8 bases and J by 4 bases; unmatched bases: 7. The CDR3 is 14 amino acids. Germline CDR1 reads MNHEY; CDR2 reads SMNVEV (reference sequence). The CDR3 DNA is TGTGCCAGCTGGCTAGCGGGGGAGAGAGAGACCCAGTACTTC. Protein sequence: CASWLAGERETQYF.

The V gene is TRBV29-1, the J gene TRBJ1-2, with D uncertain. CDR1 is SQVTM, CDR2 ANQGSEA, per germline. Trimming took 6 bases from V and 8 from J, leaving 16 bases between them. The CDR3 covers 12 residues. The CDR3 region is CSVAQLERGYTF. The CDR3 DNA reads TGCAGCGTCGCTCAGCTGGAACGGGGCTACACCTTC.

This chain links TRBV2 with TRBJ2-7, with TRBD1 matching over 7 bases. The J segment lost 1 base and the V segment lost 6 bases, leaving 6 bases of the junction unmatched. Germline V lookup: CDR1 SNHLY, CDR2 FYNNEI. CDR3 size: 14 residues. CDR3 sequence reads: CASRPTGPSYEQYF. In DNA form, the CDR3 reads TGTGCCAGCAGACCGACAGGGCCTTCCTACGAGCAGTACTTC.

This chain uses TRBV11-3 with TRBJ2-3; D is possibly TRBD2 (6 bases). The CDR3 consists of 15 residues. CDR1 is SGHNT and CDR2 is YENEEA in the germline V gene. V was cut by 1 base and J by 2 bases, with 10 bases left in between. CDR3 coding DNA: TGTGCCAGCAGCTTAGGGGGGGAGGACACAGATACGCAGTATTTT. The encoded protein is CASSLGGEDTDTQYF. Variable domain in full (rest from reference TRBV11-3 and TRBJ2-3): EAGVVQSPRYKIIEKKQPVAFWCNPISGHNTLYWYLQNLGQGPELLIRYENEEAVDDSQLPKDRFSAERLKGVDSTLKIQPAELGDSAVYLCASSLGGEDTDTQYFGPGTRLTVL.

Here the CDR3 DNA reads TGTGCCAGCAGCTGGGACAGGAACTACGAGCAGTACTTC. This gives the protein CASSWDRNYEQYF. J is TRBJ2-7 and V is TRBV7-8; 8 positions match TRBD1. Trimming cost V 4 bases and J 3 bases; bases outside gene matches: 2. CDR1 SGHVS and CDR2 FQNEAQ come from the germline V gene. The CDR3 is made up of 13 amino acids.

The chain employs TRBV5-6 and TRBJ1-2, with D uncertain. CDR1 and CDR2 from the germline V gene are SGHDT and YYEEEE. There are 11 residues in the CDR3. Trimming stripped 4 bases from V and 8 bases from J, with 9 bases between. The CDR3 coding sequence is TGTGCCAGCAGCCAAGCGGGGGGCTACACCTTC. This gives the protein CASSQAGGYTF.

The DNA for the CDR3 is TGTGCCAGCAGTGCCCCACTAGGTAGAGCCAAAAACATTCAGTACTTC. It codes for CASSAPLGRAKNIQYF. The rearrangement uses TRBV6-4 and TRBJ2-4, with a possible D match to TRBD2 (5 bases). Trimming removed 4 bases at V and 0 bases at J, with 13 bases between. The CDR3 covers 16 residues. Per germline, CDR1 MRHNA and CDR2 SNTAGT.

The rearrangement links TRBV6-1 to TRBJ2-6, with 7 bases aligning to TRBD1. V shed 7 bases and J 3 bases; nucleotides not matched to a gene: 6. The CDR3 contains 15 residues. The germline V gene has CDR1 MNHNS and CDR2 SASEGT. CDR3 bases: TGTGCCAGCACCCCGACAGGGTATGGGGCCAACGTCCTGACTTTC. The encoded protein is CASTPTGYGANVLTF.

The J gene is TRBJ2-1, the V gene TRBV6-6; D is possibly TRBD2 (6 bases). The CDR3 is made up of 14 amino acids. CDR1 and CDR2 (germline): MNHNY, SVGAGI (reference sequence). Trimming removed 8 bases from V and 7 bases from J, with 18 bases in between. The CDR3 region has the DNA TGTGCCAGCTGCCGGGACTTCTCTAAAAATGAGCAGTTCTTC. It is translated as CASCRDFSKNEQFF.

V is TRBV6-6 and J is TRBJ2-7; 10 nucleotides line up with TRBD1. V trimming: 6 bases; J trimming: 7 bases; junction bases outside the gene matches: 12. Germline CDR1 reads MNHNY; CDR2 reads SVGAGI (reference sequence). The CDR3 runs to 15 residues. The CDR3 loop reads CASRGQGTARGEQYF. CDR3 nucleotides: TGTGCCAGCAGGGGACAGGGGACCGCCAGGGGGGAGCAGTACTTC.

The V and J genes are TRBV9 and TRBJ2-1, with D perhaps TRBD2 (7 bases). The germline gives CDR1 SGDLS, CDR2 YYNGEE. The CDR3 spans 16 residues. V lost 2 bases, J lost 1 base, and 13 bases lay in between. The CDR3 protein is CASSVRGGLSYNEQFF. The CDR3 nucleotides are TGTGCCAGCAGCGTGAGGGGGGGCCTATCCTACAATGAGCAGTTCTTC.

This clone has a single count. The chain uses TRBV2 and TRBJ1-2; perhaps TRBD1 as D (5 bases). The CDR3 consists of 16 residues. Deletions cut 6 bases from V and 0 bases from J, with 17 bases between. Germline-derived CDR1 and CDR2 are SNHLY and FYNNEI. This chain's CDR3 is CASRLTARQTNYGYTF. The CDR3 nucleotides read TGTGCCAGCAGGCTGACAGCTCGCCAAACTAACTATGGCTACACCTTC.

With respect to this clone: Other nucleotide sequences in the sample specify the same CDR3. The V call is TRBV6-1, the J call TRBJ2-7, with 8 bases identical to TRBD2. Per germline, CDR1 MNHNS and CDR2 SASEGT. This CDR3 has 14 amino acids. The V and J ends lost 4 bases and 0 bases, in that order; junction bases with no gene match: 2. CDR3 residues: CASSGRGASYEQYF. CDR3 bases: TGTGCCAGCAGTGGGCGGGGGGCCTCCTACGAGCAGTACTTC.